These 17 T cell receptor beta chains originate from one sample sequenced in a study of shared clonotypes between healthy human individuals. The repertoire was sequenced with immunoSEQ multiplex PCR; TCRdb's copy has only in-frame clones and lacks some. This repertoire shows over a million clones, 95% to 97% found once; its top ten account for more than 0.9%. Sequencing was done on a sample of naive CD4+ T cells sorted from blood. As for subset: CD45RA+ positively selected. The receptors derive from a young man in good health.

The chain uses TRBV19 and TRBJ2-4; 7 bases agree with TRBD1. Germline-derived CDR1 and CDR2 are LNHDA and SQIVND (reference sequence). V trimming: 4 bases; J trimming: 0 bases; junction bases outside the gene matches: 6. CDR3 length: 16 residues. CDR3 in amino acids: CASSTGQALAKNIQYF. CDR3 DNA: TGTGCCAGTAGTACCGGACAGGCTTTAGCCAAAAACATTCAGTACTTC.

V usage is TRBV5-6 and J usage is TRBJ1-1; possible D gene TRBD1, 6 bases. V was shortened by 4 bases and J by 5 bases, with 30 bases between the two germline ends. From germline, CDR1 is SGHDT and CDR2 YYEEEE. The CDR3 is 19 amino acids. The CDR3, as DNA: TGTGCCAGCAGCCAGGAAGTGGGGGGCGGCCGAGGGCCCTCTACTGAAGCTTTCTTT. Protein: CASSQEVGGGRGPSTEAFF. Combining the CDR3 with reference TRBV5-6 and TRBJ1-1 gives the whole variable domain DAGVTQSPTHLIKTRGQQVTLRCSPKSGHDTVSWYQQALGQGPQFIFQYYEEEERQRGNFPDRFSGHQFPNYSSELNVNALLLGDSALYLCASSQEVGGGRGPSTEAFFGQGTRLTVV.

In this sample, this clone turned up a few times. This chain uses TRBV18 with TRBJ2-5; the match to TRBD1 covers 7 bases. The CDR3 runs to 14 residues. Per the germline V gene, CDR1 is KGHSH and CDR2 is LQKENI. Trimming took 5 bases from V and 0 from J; bases not matched to a gene: 3. CDR3 nucleotides: TGTGCCAGCTCATCGGGACAGAACCAAGAGACCCAGTACTTC. Translating gives CASSSGQNQETQYF.

This chain connects TRBV18 to TRBJ1-4, with D maybe TRBD1 (6 bases). This CDR3 is 15 amino acids long. Germline V lookup: CDR1 KGHSH, CDR2 LQKENI. Between the trimmed V and J ends, which lost 3 bases and 8 bases, there was a span of 16 bases. The CDR3 reads CASSPRQELLEKLFF. The CDR3 bases are TGTGCCAGCTCACCGCGACAGGAATTACTAGAAAAACTGTTTTTT.

The gene calls are TRBV11-3 and TRBJ2-2; TRBD2 matches at 11 bases. The CDR3 length is 17 residues. Trimming removed 2 bases from V and 7 bases from J; junction bases left unmatched: 9. In germline, CDR1 is SGHNT, CDR2 YENEEA. The DNA for the CDR3 is TGTGCCAGCAGCTTAACTAGCGGGAGTTTTTTCGTCGGGGAGCTGTTTTTT. Its protein product is CASSLTSGSFFVGELFF.

The chain uses TRBV7-6 and TRBJ1-1; the D is unclear. V lost 4 bases to trimming and J lost 4 bases, with 10 bases between them. The CDR3 has 13 amino acids. Germline V gene sequence: CDR1 SGHVS, CDR2 FNYEAQ. The CDR3 bases are TGTGCCAGCAGCTACCTAGAAGGCACTGAAGCTTTCTTT. As protein: CASSYLEGTEAFF.

This clone was recorded only once. The rearrangement uses TRBV7-9 and TRBJ2-1; tentatively, D is TRBD1 or TRBD2 (6 bases each). V lost 1 base and J lost 1, with 17 bases in between. The CDR3 is 18 residues long. Per germline, CDR1 SEHNR and CDR2 FQNEAQ (reference sequence). The CDR3 nucleotides are TGTGCCAGCAGCTTAGTAAAATTGACAGGAGGGTCCTACAATGAGCAGTTCTTC. Translation gives CASSLVKLTGGSYNEQFF.

The chain joins TRBV6-6 to TRBJ2-1, with TRBD2 identical over 12 bases. Germline V gene lookup returns CDR1 MNHNY and CDR2 SVGAGI (reference sequence). This CDR3 region has 16 residues. Losses at the gene ends were 6 bases for V and 8 bases for J; bases not matched to a gene: 11. The CDR3: CASRTTSGGRPDEQFF. In DNA, the CDR3 is TGTGCCAGCAGAACGACTAGCGGGGGACGACCGGATGAGCAGTTCTTC.

The chain has TRBV6-4 and TRBJ2-1; 9 nucleotides line up with TRBD1. Trimming removed 6 bases from V and 9 bases from J; junction bases left unmatched: 9. CDR1 MRHNA and CDR2 SNTAGT come from the germline V gene. CDR3 size: 14 residues. The CDR3 bases are TGTGCCAGCAGAGGGACAGGGATGGGGGGTGAGCAGTTCTTC. Its translation is CASRGTGMGGEQFF.

This chain uses TRBV6-1 with TRBJ2-2; D remains unclear. This CDR3 region has 13 residues. V was clipped by 4 bases and J by 6 bases, with 9 bases between them. Per the germline V gene, CDR1 is MNHNS and CDR2 is SASEGT. Here the CDR3 reads CASSVLESGELFF. CDR3 DNA sequence: TGTGCCAGCAGTGTTCTGGAGTCCGGGGAGCTGTTTTTT.

In this sample, this clone turned up once. Other DNA sequences in this specimen translate into the identical CDR3. The chain links TRBV5-1 to TRBJ2-5; 10 bases are shared with TRBD1. V lost 0 bases, J lost 3 bases, and 5 bases stayed unmatched. Germline CDR1 is SGHRS and CDR2 is YFSETQ. The CDR3 totals 16 residues. DNA of the CDR3: TGCGCCAGCAGCTTGGGTCGGACAGGGGGAAAAGAGACCCAGTACTTC. It encodes CASSLGRTGGKETQYF.

This chain links TRBV6-5 with TRBJ2-7; D call uncertain. The CDR3 has 11 amino acids. Germline lookup yields CDR1 MNHEY and CDR2 SVGAGI. V lost 8 bases and J lost 4, with 9 bases in between. CDR3 sequence: CASGDGYEQYF. For the CDR3, the DNA is TGTGCCAGCGGAGACGGTTACGAGCAGTACTTC.

The chain couples TRBV2 to TRBJ2-5, with 10 bases matching TRBD1. Germline V gives CDR1 SNHLY, CDR2 FYNNEI. Unmatched junction bases numbered 9, after V lost 9 bases and J lost 5 bases. The CDR3 totals 14 residues. The CDR3 here is CARGDRGLQETQYF. Written as DNA, the CDR3 is TGTGCCAGAGGAGACAGGGGGCTTCAGGAGACCCAGTACTTC.

About this clone itself: Other DNA sequences in the same sample also yield this CDR3. The chain couples TRBV5-1 to TRBJ2-7; TRBD2 might be the D (5 bases). Germline CDR1 is SGHRS and CDR2 is YFSETQ. Trimming removed 0 bases from V and 0 bases from J, with 7 bases in between. The CDR3 is 14 residues long. The CDR3 loop is CASSLGRDSYEQYF. DNA for the CDR3: TGCGCCAGCAGCTTGGGACGGGACTCCTACGAGCAGTACTTC.

The chain uses TRBV5-1 and TRBJ2-3; 13 bases map to TRBD2. The CDR3 sequence is 17 residues long. Germline lookup yields CDR1 SGHRS and CDR2 YFSETQ. V shed 2 bases and J 3 bases; nucleotides not matched to a gene: 6. The CDR3 spells CASSLLAGGPRTDTQYF. Written as DNA, the CDR3 is TGCGCCAGCAGCTTACTAGCGGGAGGGCCTCGAACAGATACGCAGTATTTT.

The chain recombines TRBV5-1 with TRBJ2-1, with 7 bases aligning to TRBD2. The V gene's germline CDR1 is SGHRS and CDR2 YFSETQ. J lost 15 bases, V lost 3 bases, and 12 bases had no gene match. CDR3 size: 13 residues. The CDR3: CASSSEGLDRGFF. The CDR3 region has the DNA TGCGCCAGCAGCTCGGAAGGACTAGACCGGGGGTTCTTC.

The rearrangement uses TRBV2 and TRBJ2-5; 9 positions match TRBD2. The CDR3 contains 17 residues. Trimming took 6 bases from V and 7 from J; bases not matched to a gene: 18. Germline V gene lookup returns CDR1 SNHLY and CDR2 FYNNEI. The CDR3, as DNA: TGTGCCAGCAGACGGTTTGCGGCGGGAGGGGTGAACGGGACCCAGTACTTC. This translates into CASRRFAAGGVNGTQYF. The full variable domain, with the rest looked up from reference TRBV2 and TRBJ2-5, is EPEVTQTPSHQVTQMGQEVILRCVPISNHLYFYWYRQILGQKVEFLVSFYNNEISEKSEIFDDQFSVERPDGSNFTLKIRSTKLEDSAMYFCASRRFAAGGVNGTQYFGPGTRLLVL.